The clone carrying this T cell receptor (beta chain) has at least ten counts. This sample was included in a study of T-cell reconstitution after alpha-beta-depleted transplantation in children. Trimming removed 0 bases from V and 2 bases from J, with 12 bases in between. Germline-derived CDR1 and CDR2 are SGHRS and YFSETQ. This CDR3 is built from 15 residues. Molecular barcoding with unique molecular identifiers was used for the TCRbeta library. TCRdb reprocessed the PCR reads with MiXCR, giving one entry per CDR3 protein. The sample includes 640,000 or so distinct CDR3 sequences, around 17% seen only once; the top ten take 1.1%.

V gene TRBV5-1 combines with J gene TRBJ2-7; no clear D gene. The sequence was collected from a human donor who donated a stem cell graft to a child with acute myeloid leukemia. The source material was PBMCs from the stem cell graft donor, sampled from the stem cell graft. In DNA form, the CDR3 reads TGCGCCAGCAGCTTGGACACTCCTGATACCTACGAGCAGTACTTC. Translated: CASSLDTPDTYEQYF.